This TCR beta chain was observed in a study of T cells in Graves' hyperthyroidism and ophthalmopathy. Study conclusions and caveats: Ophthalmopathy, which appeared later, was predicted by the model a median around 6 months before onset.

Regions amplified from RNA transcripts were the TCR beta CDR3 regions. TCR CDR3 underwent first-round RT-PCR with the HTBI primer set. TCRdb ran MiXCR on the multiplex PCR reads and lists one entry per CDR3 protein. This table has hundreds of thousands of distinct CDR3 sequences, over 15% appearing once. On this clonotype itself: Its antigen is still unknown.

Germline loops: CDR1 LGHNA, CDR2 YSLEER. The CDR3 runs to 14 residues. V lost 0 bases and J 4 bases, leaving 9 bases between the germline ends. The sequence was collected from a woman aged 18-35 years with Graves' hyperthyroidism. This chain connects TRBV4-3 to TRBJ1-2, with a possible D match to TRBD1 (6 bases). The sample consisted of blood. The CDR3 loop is CASSQEQGSYGYTF. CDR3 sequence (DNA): TGCGCCAGCAGCCAAGAGCAGGGGAGCTATGGCTACACCTTC.